The sequence of this T cell receptor beta chain was determined in a study of blood T cell repertoires in COVID-19. Background on the study: PBMCs, B-cell-depleted T cells, or T cells were the source of the cDNA or gDNA that made up the material.

V gave up 0 bases and J gave up 3 bases, with 10 bases separating them. Per the germline V gene, CDR1 is SGDLS and CDR2 is YYNGEE. The CDR3 sequence is 15 residues long. Authors' data handling: Researchers report that nucleated cell counts were estimated from reference gene primer amplification. The repertoire was sequenced with immunoSEQ multiplex PCR; TCRdb's copy has only in-frame clones and lacks some. V, J and clone size are taken as reported in that table, and D and trimming were inferred from the DNA itself. The sample records under 200,000 clones, more than 85% being singletons. The chain couples TRBV9 to TRBJ2-1, with unresolved D. The sequenced material came from peripheral blood. The clonotype was recovered from a man in his sixties or seventies with active or convalescent COVID-19. In DNA form, the CDR3 reads TGTGCCAGCAGCGTAGGTCTTACCTACTACAATGAGCAGTTCTTC. Translated: CASSVGLTYYNEQFF.